The 31 T cell receptor beta chains in this list originate from one sample, sequenced in a study of T-cell reconstitution after alpha-beta-depleted transplantation in children. Preparation of the TCRbeta library was carried out with unique molecular identifiers. TCRdb fed the PCR reads into MiXCR, producing one record per CDR3 protein. Here the sample spans about 600,000 distinct CDR3 sequences, 10% to 13% being singletons. The sample here was PBMCs from the stem cell graft donor, taken from the stem cell graft. The receptors come from a human donor who donated a stem cell graft to a child with acute myeloid leukemia.

This clonotype was seen repeatedly, ten times or more. The V and J genes are TRBV7-9 and TRBJ2-7; 8 positions agree with TRBD2. Germline values: CDR1 SEHNR, CDR2 FQNEAQ (reference sequence). The CDR3 is made up of 13 amino acids. Germline trimming cut 5 bases from V and 2 bases from J; bases unmatched to any gene: 2. CDR3 sequence reads: CASSSGSAYEQYF. In nucleotides, the CDR3 is TGTGCCAGCAGCAGCGGGAGTGCCTACGAGCAGTACTTC.

The table lists this clonotype with a few counts. The gene calls are TRBV28 and TRBJ1-1; possibly TRBD1 for D (5 bases). The CDR3 length is 16 residues. Germline V CDR1 and CDR2: MDHEN, SYDVKM. Trimming shortened V by 2 bases and J by 1 base, and 14 bases separated the two germline ends. The CDR3 DNA is TGTGCCAGCAGTTTAAGCGGGGGAGAGAGGAACACTGAAGCTTTCTTT. Translation: CASSLSGGERNTEAFF.

The chain combines TRBV7-9 with TRBJ2-1; D not resolved. The CDR3 is 16 amino acids. Germline CDR1 is SEHNR and CDR2 is FQNEAQ (reference sequence). V was pared by 4 bases and J by 0 bases, with 13 bases between. The CDR3 protein is CASSSGGGDSYNEQFF. The CDR3 region has the DNA TGTGCCAGCAGCTCCGGTGGCGGTGACTCCTACAATGAGCAGTTCTTC.

This clonotype has only a few counts. The chain combines TRBV7-2 with TRBJ2-7; 11 nucleotides align to TRBD2. CDR3 length: 17 residues. V shed 8 bases, J shed 3 bases, and the junction held 15 bases outside the gene matches. Germline lookup yields CDR1 SGHTA and CDR2 FQGNSA. CDR3 nucleotide sequence: TGTGCCAGCGCCCCGAGGGCCACGACTAGCGGGAACTACGAGCAGTACTTC. This codes for CASAPRATTSGNYEQYF.

This clonotype was detected a few times. The chain employs TRBV4-3 and TRBJ2-1; D might be TRBD2 (5 bases). This CDR3 has 14 residues. V was cut by 2 bases and J by 8 bases, with 13 bases left in between. The germline CDR1 and CDR2 sequences are LGHNA and YSLEER. The CDR3 is CASSQLTSSDEQFF. In DNA form, the CDR3 reads TGCGCCAGCAGCCAACTAACTAGTAGCGATGAGCAGTTCTTC.

The genes are TRBV7-2 and TRBJ2-7; 10 positions agree with TRBD1. The CDR3 totals 16 residues. Losses at the gene ends were 3 bases for V and 4 bases for J; bases not matched to a gene: 9. CDR1 is SGHTA and CDR2 is FQGNSA in the germline V gene. The CDR3 here is CASSFSRDRGGYEQYF. CDR3 bases: TGTGCCAGCAGCTTTTCCCGGGACAGGGGTGGGTACGAGCAGTACTTC.

This clonotype was detected ten times or more. The chain carries TRBV20-1 and TRBJ2-4; D might be TRBD1 (6 bases). CDR1 is DFQATT and CDR2 is SNEGSKA in the germline V gene (reference sequence). This CDR3 has 16 residues. V was clipped by 0 bases and J by 6 bases, with 18 bases between them. CDR3 DNA: TGCAGTGCTAGAGATCGCCTGACAGGCCCTTCAAACATTCAGTACTTC. Translated, it gives CSARDRLTGPSNIQYF.

This clonotype was recorded at least ten times. The chain is built from TRBV20-1 and TRBJ2-7; D gene unclear. The germline CDR1 and CDR2 sequences are DFQATT and SNEGSKA (reference sequence). V gave up 1 base and J gave up 2 bases, with 15 bases separating them. This CDR3 region has 15 residues. The CDR3 is CSARVKTEPPYEQYF. The CDR3 nucleotides read TGCAGTGCTAGAGTGAAGACGGAGCCGCCCTACGAGCAGTACTTC.

This clonotype was seen many times. The J gene is TRBJ2-1, the V gene TRBV5-1, with 13 bases matching TRBD2. The ends lost 3 bases at V and 7 bases at J; junction bases unmatched: 7. The germline V gene has CDR1 SGHRS and CDR2 YFSETQ. The CDR3 is 16 residues long. The chain's CDR3 is CASSSTGLAGVNEQFF. CDR3 coding DNA: TGCGCCAGCAGCTCGACCGGACTAGCGGGGGTGAATGAGCAGTTCTTC.

In its sample, this clonotype was seen a few times. The V call is TRBV30, the J call TRBJ2-1; 9 nucleotides line up with TRBD2. Looked up from germline, CDR1 is GTSNPN and CDR2 is SVGIG (reference sequence). CDR3 length: 11 residues. The V gene end was trimmed by 8 bases and the J gene end by 8 bases; junction bases not matched to a gene: 4. CDR3 nucleotide sequence: TGTGCCGGGACTAGCCTCCATGAGCAGTTCTTC. It yields the protein CAGTSLHEQFF.

This clonotype was picked up a small number of times. The rearrangement uses TRBV29-1 and TRBJ1-2, with 7 bases aligning to TRBD1. Germline CDR1 SQVTM, CDR2 ANQGSEA. Germline trimming cut 4 bases from V and 5 bases from J; bases unmatched to any gene: 10. The CDR3 contains 14 residues. DNA for the CDR3: TGCAGCGTTGCGCTCCTGGGACAGCTTTATGGCTACACCTTC. Its translation: CSVALLGQLYGYTF.

This clonotype was counted between two and nine times. V usage is TRBV5-1 and J usage is TRBJ2-7, with 8 bases that match TRBD1. Trimming at V came to 4 bases and at J to 0 bases, leaving 9 bases not matched to a gene. CDR3 size: 16 residues. The germline CDR1 and CDR2 sequences are SGHRS and YFSETQ. This CDR3 reads CASSAGQGGPSYEQYF. In DNA, the CDR3 is TGCGCCAGCAGCGCCGGACAGGGAGGACCCTCCTACGAGCAGTACTTC.

This clonotype was seen at least ten times. J is TRBJ2-6 and V is TRBV10-3; TRBD1 agrees at 10 bases. The CDR3 is 15 amino acids. The J segment lost 2 bases and the V segment lost 7 bases, leaving 2 bases of the junction unmatched. The germline gives CDR1 ENHRY, CDR2 SYGVKD. Here the CDR3 DNA reads TGTGCCATCACTGACAGGGGGCCTGGGGCCAACGTCCTGACTTTC. Encoded protein: CAITDRGPGANVLTF.

This clonotype was observed at least ten times. The rearrangement links TRBV5-1 to TRBJ1-2; 7 bases fit TRBD1. The CDR3 totals 15 residues. V was pared by 4 bases and J by 3 bases, with 9 bases of the junction left unmatched. In germline, CDR1 is SGHRS, CDR2 YFSETQ. The DNA of the CDR3 is TGCGCCAGCAGCCGAGTGGGGACAGCCGACTATGGCTACACCTTC. Protein sequence: CASSRVGTADYGYTF.

The sample holds many counts of this clonotype. The chain couples TRBV5-5 to TRBJ2-6; D not resolved. This CDR3 comprises 14 residues. Germline V gene sequence: CDR1 SGHKS, CDR2 YYEKEE (reference sequence). The V end lost 3 bases, the J end lost 0 bases, and 4 bases lay between the germline ends. CDR3 in amino acids: CASSSASGANVLTF. The CDR3, as DNA: TGTGCCAGCAGCTCTGCCTCTGGGGCCAACGTCCTGACTTTC.

This clonotype turned up a few times. This rearrangement joins TRBV12-3 or TRBV12-4 to TRBJ2-7; 8 bases fit TRBD2. V lost 8 bases, J lost 4 bases, and 10 bases stayed unmatched. The CDR3 has 14 residues. The CDR3 is CASGEVLADYEQYF. CDR3 nucleotides: TGTGCCAGCGGGGAGGTACTAGCGGATTACGAGCAGTACTTC.

This clonotype was observed a handful of times. The chain joins TRBV29-1 to TRBJ2-7, with 9 bases matching TRBD1. The CDR3 spans 14 residues. Trimming removed 0 bases from V and 5 bases from J; junction bases left unmatched: 5. The germline V gene encodes CDR1 SQVTM and CDR2 ANQGSEA. CDR3 nucleotide sequence: TGCAGCGTTGAAGAGGGACAGGGTTCCCACGAGCAGTACTTC. Translation: CSVEEGQGSHEQYF.

This clonotype showed up many times. The gene calls are TRBV6-5 and TRBJ2-7; no firm D call. V shed 7 bases and J shed 2 bases, with 12 bases lying between them. This CDR3 comprises 13 residues. Germline CDR1 is MNHEY and CDR2 is SVGAGI. This CDR3 is CASKLSLTYEQYF. For the CDR3, the DNA is TGTGCCAGCAAGTTGTCTTTGACCTACGAGCAGTACTTC.

The V call is TRBV20-1, the J call TRBJ2-7, with 8 bases identical to TRBD2. The V segment lost 4 bases and the J segment 3 bases; nucleotides outside the gene matches: 5. The CDR3 has 13 amino acids. Germline values: CDR1 DFQATT, CDR2 SNEGSKA (reference sequence). CDR3 DNA: TGCAGTGCTAAGGCCGGGACTAGCTACGAGCAGTACTTC. Translating it yields CSAKAGTSYEQYF.

V usage is TRBV15 and J usage is TRBJ2-5, with 8 nucleotides matching TRBD2. CDR3 length: 16 residues. The germline V gene has CDR1 LNHNV and CDR2 YYDKDF (reference sequence). The V segment lost 2 bases and the J segment 4 bases; nucleotides outside the gene matches: 9. CDR3 residues: CATSRYGTSARETQYF. For the CDR3, the DNA is TGTGCCACCAGCAGATATGGGACTAGTGCTAGAGAGACCCAGTACTTC.

The chain joins TRBV3-1 to TRBJ2-7; 10 bases map to TRBD2. Germline lookup yields CDR1 LGHDT and CDR2 YNNKEL (reference sequence). Trimming cost V 2 bases and J 6 bases; bases outside gene matches: 7. This CDR3 has 15 residues. The CDR3 spells CASSQFGASGSEQYF. CDR3 DNA: TGTGCCAGCAGCCAATTTGGGGCTAGCGGGAGCGAGCAGTACTTC.

The CDR3 DNA sequence: TGTGCCATCAGTGGGAGCGGGAGAGGGGGCCTGGGAGATACGCAGTATTTT. As protein: CAISGSGRGGLGDTQYF. The chain joins TRBV10-3 to TRBJ2-3, with TRBD2 as a possible D gene (8 bases). This CDR3 has 17 amino acids. CDR1 and CDR2 (germline): ENHRY, SYGVKD. Trimming removed 4 bases at V and 5 bases at J, with 22 bases between.

The sample holds many counts of this clonotype. The V gene is TRBV12-3 or TRBV12-4, the J gene TRBJ2-1; D is ambiguous. The CDR3 has 15 residues. V shed 0 bases and J shed 3 bases, with 9 bases lying between them. CDR3 in DNA: TGTGCCAGCAGTTTAGCGGGAAATATCTACAATGAGCAGTTCTTC. It codes for CASSLAGNIYNEQFF.

There are a few counts of this clonotype. This rearrangement joins TRBV7-2 to TRBJ2-3, with no clear D. With 6 bases removed from V and 2 bases from J, the gap between germline ends came to 15 bases. Germline lookup yields CDR1 SGHTA and CDR2 FQGNSA. The CDR3 runs to 15 residues. The CDR3 region is CASRPTAQATDTQYF. CDR3 sequence (DNA): TGTGCCAGCAGGCCGACTGCCCAGGCCACAGATACGCAGTATTTT.

This sequence joins TRBV4-3 and TRBJ2-1; tentatively, D is TRBD2 (6 bases). Between the trimmed V and J ends, which lost 2 bases and 0 bases, there was a span of 23 bases. The germline V gene encodes CDR1 LGHNA and CDR2 YSLEER. The CDR3 loop spans 20 amino acids. The CDR3: CASSQIRAVVAGNSYNEQFF. The DNA of the CDR3 is TGCGCCAGCAGCCAAATCAGGGCCGTAGTGGCGGGAAACTCCTACAATGAGCAGTTCTTC.

This chain's CDR3 is CASSQGLNLVTDTQYF. The CDR3 bases are TGTGCCAGCAGCCAAGGACTAAATCTGGTAACAGATACGCAGTATTTT. The gene calls are TRBV7-9 and TRBJ2-3; perhaps TRBD2 as D (6 bases). The CDR3 has 16 residues. V dropped 5 bases and J dropped 3 bases, with 18 bases sitting between them. The germline V gene has CDR1 SEHNR and CDR2 FQNEAQ (reference sequence).

In its sample, this clonotype was seen many times. This chain uses TRBV5-6 with TRBJ2-5, with D maybe TRBD1 (5 bases). The CDR3 has 15 amino acids. The V end lost 5 bases, the J end lost 5 bases, and 19 bases lay between the germline ends. CDR1 SGHDT and CDR2 YYEEEE come from the germline V gene. The CDR3 is CASRTPKGAIETQYF. CDR3 nucleotides: TGTGCCAGCAGGACCCCGAAAGGGGCTATCGAGACCCAGTACTTC.

This clonotype was counted only a few times. V and J are TRBV24-1 and TRBJ2-1; a weak D match, TRBD1 (5 bases). Deletions cut 0 bases from V and 2 bases from J, with 10 bases between. Germline-derived CDR1 and CDR2 are KGHDR and SFDVKD. The CDR3 is 16 amino acids. CDR3 DNA: TGTGCCACCAGTGATTTGAGACAGACAACCTACAATGAGCAGTTCTTC. It specifies CATSDLRQTTYNEQFF.

This clonotype has ten or more counts. The V gene is TRBV11-1, the J gene TRBJ2-1; 11 nucleotides line up with TRBD2. The CDR3 has 18 amino acids. CDR1 is SGHAT and CDR2 is FQDESV in the germline V gene (reference sequence). J was trimmed by 3 bases and V by 7 bases; bases with no gene match: 14. In DNA, the CDR3 is TGTGCCAGCACCGTAGCGGGAGGGCCTCGGGCGGTCTACAATGAGCAGTTCTTC. This sequence encodes CASTVAGGPRAVYNEQFF.

This clonotype came up many times. The V gene is TRBV4-3, the J gene TRBJ2-7; 11 bases map to TRBD2. The length of the CDR3 is 15 residues. Trimming at V came to 3 bases and at J to 3 bases, leaving 4 bases not matched to a gene. Germline V CDR1 and CDR2: LGHNA, YSLEER. The CDR3 loop reads CASSQAGTSGYEQYF. The CDR3 coding sequence is TGCGCCAGCAGCCAGGCGGGGACTAGCGGCTACGAGCAGTACTTC.

The chain uses TRBV12-3 or TRBV12-4 and TRBJ1-6, with 8 positions matching TRBD1. V shed 3 bases, J shed 9 bases, and the junction held 4 bases outside the gene matches. The CDR3 sequence is 14 residues long. The CDR3 region is CASSFNRGGSPLHF. The DNA for the CDR3 is TGTGCCAGCAGTTTCAACAGGGGGGGTTCACCCCTCCACTTT.